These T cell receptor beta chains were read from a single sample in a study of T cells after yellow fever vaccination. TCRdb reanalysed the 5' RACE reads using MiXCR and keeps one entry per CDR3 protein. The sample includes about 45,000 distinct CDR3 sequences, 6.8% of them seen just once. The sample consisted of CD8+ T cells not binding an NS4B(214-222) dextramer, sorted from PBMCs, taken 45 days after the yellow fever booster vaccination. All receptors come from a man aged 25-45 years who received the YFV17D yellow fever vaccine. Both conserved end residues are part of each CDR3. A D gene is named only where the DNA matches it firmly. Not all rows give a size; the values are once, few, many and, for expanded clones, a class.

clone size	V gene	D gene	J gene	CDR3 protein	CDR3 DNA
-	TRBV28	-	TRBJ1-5	CASSFHRVSNQPQHF	TGTGCCAGCAGTTTCCACAGGGTTAGCAATCAGCCCCAGCATTTT
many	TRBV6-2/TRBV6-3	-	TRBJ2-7	CASREDYEQYF	TGTGCCAGCAGAGAGGACTACGAGCAGTACTTC
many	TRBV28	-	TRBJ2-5	CASSLGRVEETQYF	TGTGCCAGCAGTTTGGGCAGGGTCGAAGAGACCCAGTACTTC
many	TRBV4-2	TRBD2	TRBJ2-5	CASSQGGTSEQETQYF	TGTGCCAGCAGCCAAGGCGGGACTAGCGAGCAAGAGACCCAGTACTTC
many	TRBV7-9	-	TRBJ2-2	CASRMSGELFF	TGTGCCAGCAGGATGTCCGGGGAGCTGTTTTTT
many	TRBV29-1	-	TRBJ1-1	CSVEANTEAFF	TGCAGCGTGGAAGCGAACACTGAAGCTTTCTTT
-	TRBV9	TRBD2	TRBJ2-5	CASSALAGGPGETQYF	TGTGCCAGCAGCGCACTAGCGGGAGGGCCGGGGGAGACCCAGTACTTC
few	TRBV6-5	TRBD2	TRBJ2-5	CASSYLSGSQETQYF	TGTGCCAGCAGCTACCTTAGCGGGAGCCAAGAGACCCAGTACTTC
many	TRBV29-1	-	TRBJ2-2	CSASEGPLTGELFF	TGCAGCGCCTCGGAAGGCCCGCTCACCGGGGAGCTGTTTTTT
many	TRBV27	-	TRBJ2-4	CASRPPGAKNIQYF	TGTGCCAGCAGGCCGCCCGGTGCCAAAAACATTCAGTACTTC
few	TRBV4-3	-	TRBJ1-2	CASSQEVKGYGYTF	TGCGCCAGCAGCCAGGAAGTAAAAGGTTATGGCTACACCTTC
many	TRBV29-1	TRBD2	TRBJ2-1	CSVESSGRYNEQFF	TGCAGCGTTGAAAGTAGCGGGAGATACAATGAGCAGTTCTTC
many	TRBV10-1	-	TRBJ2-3	CASSESLDGADTQYF	TGCGCCAGCAGTGAGTCGTTGGACGGGGCAGATACGCAGTATTTT
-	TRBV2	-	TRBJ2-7	CASRARSSYEQYF	TGTGCCAGCAGGGCCCGATCCTCCTACGAGCAGTACTTC
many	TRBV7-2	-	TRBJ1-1	CASSAPGWSFF	TGTGCCAGCAGCGCGCCGGGCTGGTCTTTCTTT
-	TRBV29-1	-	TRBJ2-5	CSVWTEETQYF	TGCAGCGTTTGGACGGAAGAGACCCAGTACTTC
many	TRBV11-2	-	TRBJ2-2	CASSETTGELFF	TGTGCCAGCAGCGAAACGACAGGGGAGCTGTTTTTT
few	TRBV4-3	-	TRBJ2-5	CASSPWGGQETQYF	TGCGCCAGCAGCCCCTGGGGTGGCCAAGAGACCCAGTACTTC
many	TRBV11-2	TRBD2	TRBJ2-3	CASSLVAGDTDTQYF	TGTGCCAGCAGCTTAGTAGCGGGAGACACAGATACGCAGTATTTT
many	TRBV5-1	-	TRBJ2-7	CASIPDGEGVYEQYF	TGCGCCAGCATCCCTGACGGGGAGGGGGTCTACGAGCAGTACTTC
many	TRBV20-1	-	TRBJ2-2	CSASSRGELFF	TGCAGTGCTAGTTCCCGGGGTGAGCTGTTTTTT
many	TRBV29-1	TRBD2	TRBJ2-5	CSLGTSDQETQYF	TGCAGCCTCGGGACTAGCGACCAAGAGACCCAGTACTTC
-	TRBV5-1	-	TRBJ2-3	CASSLLSGTDTQYF	TGCGCCAGCAGCTTATTGAGCGGCACAGATACGCAGTATTTT
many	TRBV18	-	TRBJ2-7	CASSPGRTYEQYF	TGTGCCAGCTCACCTGGACGGACCTACGAGCAGTACTTC
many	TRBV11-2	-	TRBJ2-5	CASSLQGWETQYF	TGTGCCAGCAGCTTACAGGGATGGGAGACCCAGTACTTC
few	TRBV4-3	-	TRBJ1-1	CASSQRGVGNTEAFF	TGCGCCAGCAGCCAAAGAGGGGTTGGGAACACTGAAGCTTTCTTT
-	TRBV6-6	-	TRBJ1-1	CASSYSAGGEAFF	TGTGCCAGCAGTTACTCAGCCGGGGGTGAAGCTTTCTTT
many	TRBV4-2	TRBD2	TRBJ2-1	CASSQESGSLEQFF	TGTGCCAGCAGCCAAGAGAGCGGGAGTCTTGAGCAGTTCTTC
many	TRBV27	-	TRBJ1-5	CASSLMAGEGQPQHF	TGTGCCAGCAGTTTAATGGCGGGAGAAGGTCAGCCCCAGCATTTT
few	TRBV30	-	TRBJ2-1	CAWNSGTQITYNEQFF	TGTGCCTGGAATTCAGGGACTCAAATCACTTACAATGAGCAGTTCTTC
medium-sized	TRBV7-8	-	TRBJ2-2	CASSFTAGTGELFF	TGTGCCAGCAGCTTTACGGCGGGCACCGGGGAGCTGTTTTTT
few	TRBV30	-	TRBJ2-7	CAWSWGGGYEQYF	TGTGCCTGGAGTTGGGGCGGAGGATACGAGCAGTACTTC
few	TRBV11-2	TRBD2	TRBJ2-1	CASSLGSGRAYEQFF	TGTGCCAGCAGCTTGGGTAGCGGGAGGGCTTATGAGCAGTTCTTC
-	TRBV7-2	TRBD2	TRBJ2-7	CASSTGTSGRPAPEQYF	TGTGCCAGCAGCACAGGGACTAGCGGGAGGCCCGCCCCCGAGCAGTACTTC
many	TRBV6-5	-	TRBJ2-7	CASSYSMAEPREQYF	TGTGCCAGCAGTTACTCTATGGCGGAGCCGAGGGAGCAGTACTTC
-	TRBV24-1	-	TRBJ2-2	CATSDLVAGELFF	TGTGCCACCAGTGATTTGGTCGCCGGGGAGCTGTTTTTT
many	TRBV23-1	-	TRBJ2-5	CATLQETQYF	TGCGCCACCCTCCAAGAGACCCAGTACTTC
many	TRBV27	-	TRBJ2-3	CASSSLGGVRDTDTQYF	TGTGCCAGCAGTTCACTCGGGGGCGTACGGGACACAGATACGCAGTATTTT
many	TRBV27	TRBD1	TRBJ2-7	CASSLSTGDTTYEQYF	TGTGCCAGCAGTTTGTCCACAGGGGACACCACCTACGAGCAGTACTTC
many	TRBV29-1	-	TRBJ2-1	CSVELREGSYNEQFF	TGCAGCGTTGAACTTAGGGAAGGGTCCTACAATGAGCAGTTCTTC
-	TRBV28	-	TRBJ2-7	CASSLIQGGPYEQYF	TGTGCCAGCAGTTTAATTCAGGGGGGGCCCTACGAGCAGTACTTC
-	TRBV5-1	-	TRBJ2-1	CASNPGTESSYNEQFF	TGCGCCAGCAACCCCGGGACGGAAAGCTCCTACAATGAGCAGTTCTTC
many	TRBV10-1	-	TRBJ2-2	CATSETGLKNTGELFF	TGCGCCACCTCCGAAACGGGACTCAAAAACACCGGGGAGCTGTTTTTT
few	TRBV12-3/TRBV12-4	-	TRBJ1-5	CASNPNYSNQPQHF	TGTGCCAGCAACCCCAATTATAGCAATCAGCCCCAGCATTTT
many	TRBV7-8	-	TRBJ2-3	CASSFLTSTDTQYF	TGTGCCAGCAGCTTCCTGACTAGCACAGATACGCAGTATTTT
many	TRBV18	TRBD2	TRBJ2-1	CASSPTSGRISSYNEQFF	TGTGCCAGCTCACCTACTAGCGGGAGGATTAGCTCCTACAATGAGCAGTTCTTC
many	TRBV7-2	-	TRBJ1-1	CASTQTETDLEAFF	TGTGCCAGCACCCAGACAGAAACAGACCTCGAAGCTTTCTTT
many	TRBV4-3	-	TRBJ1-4	CASSQDRSDNEKLFF	TGCGCCAGCAGCCAAGACAGGTCGGATAATGAAAAACTGTTTTTT
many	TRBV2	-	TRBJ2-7	CASGDPTGSLLYEQYF	TGTGCCAGTGGCGACCCCACAGGGTCATTGCTCTACGAGCAGTACTTC
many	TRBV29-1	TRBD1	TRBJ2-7	CSVGTGGVEQYF	TGCAGCGTTGGGACAGGGGGGGTCGAGCAGTACTTC